The rows below give T cell receptor beta chains drawn from one sample of a study of blood T cell repertoires in COVID-19. The repertoire was sequenced with immunoSEQ multiplex PCR; TCRdb's copy has only in-frame clones and lacks some. The table lists 150,000 to 200,000 clones, just under 80% of them singletons, with 6.5% to 8% in the top ten. Sequenced: peripheral blood. The source of these receptors is a man between 65 and 80 years old with active or convalescent COVID-19. Both conserved end residues are part of each CDR3. The D gene is left open where the match is weak. Only part of the rows carry a size: once, few, many, or a class if the clone is expanded.

-	14	TRBJ1-1	TRBV12-5	-	TGTGCTAGTGGTTTGGTACAGGGCGGCACTGAAGCTTTCTTT	CASGLVQGGTEAFF
-	13	TRBJ1-1	TRBV12-5	-	TGTGCTAGTGCCTTCAGGGAGAACACTGAAGCTTTCTTT	CASAFRENTEAFF
-	15	TRBJ1-2	TRBV3-1/TRBV3-2	TRBD1	TGTGCCAGCAGCCCACAGGGGAGTGGGACCTATGGCTACACCTTC	CASSPQGSGTYGYTF
-	14	TRBJ2-3	TRBV27	-	TGTGCCAGCACCGACTGGAGTAACACAGATACGCAGTATTTT	CASTDWSNTDTQYF
-	17	TRBJ1-5	TRBV6-1	TRBD1	TGTGCCAGCAGTGGCATGGGACAGGGGAAAGGCAATCAGCCCCAGCATTTT	CASSGMGQGKGNQPQHF
-	13	TRBJ1-1	TRBV7-9	-	TGTGCCAGCAGCTTAGATGGAGGCCCTGAAGCTTTCTTT	CASSLDGGPEAFF
medium-sized	12	TRBJ1-1	TRBV7-8	-	TGTGCCAGCAAAGGGCGAGGGACTGAAGCTTTCTTT	CASKGRGTEAFF
-	16	TRBJ2-1	TRBV24-1	-	TGTGCCACCAGTGACTCCCGGAGGGCATCGGTAGAGCGGCAGTTCTTC	CATSDSRRASVERQFF
-	15	TRBJ2-7	TRBV19	TRBD1	TGTGCCAGTAGTAGCTCCGGGACAGGCACGTACGAGCAGTACTTC	CASSSSGTGTYEQYF
-	18	TRBJ2-2	TRBV6-4	TRBD1	TGTGCCAGCAGTGACCATTACTTTCTTGACAGGGACACCGGGGAGCTGTTTTTT	CASSDHYFLDRDTGELFF
-	16	TRBJ1-2	TRBV5-6	TRBD1	TGTGCCAGCAGCTTGGTTCCGGGCAGGGGGCCCGGTGGCTACACCTTC	CASSLVPGRGPGGYTF
-	15	TRBJ2-3	TRBV7-9	TRBD2	TGTGCCAGCAGCTCCCGCGGGGGTCGAACAGATACGCAGTATTTT	CASSSRGGRTDTQYF
-	18	TRBJ2-1	TRBV3-1/TRBV3-2	-	TGTGCCAGCAGCCAAGTAGTACAGGGATCCAGCTCCTACAATGAGCAGTTCTTC	CASSQVVQGSSSYNEQFF
-	20	TRBJ2-2	TRBV18	TRBD1	TGTGCCAGCTCACCGCGGGGACAGGGGAACAGCGGGATGAACACCGGGGAGCTGTTTTTT	CASSPRGQGNSGMNTGELFF
few	16	TRBJ2-5	TRBV3-1/TRBV3-2	TRBD2	TGTGCCAGCAGCCAATATAATAGCGGGGGGCAAGAGACCCAGTACTTC	CASSQYNSGGQETQYF
-	11	TRBJ1-2	TRBV30	-	TGTGCCTGGACCCCATCAGAAGGCTACACCTTC	CAWTPSEGYTF
-	17	TRBJ2-7	TRBV5-1	TRBD1	TGCGCCAGCAGCCTGGCAGCCACAGGGGGTGGGACCTACGAGCAGTACTTC	CASSLAATGGGTYEQYF
-	16	TRBJ2-6	TRBV18	-	TGTGCCAGCTCACCACGGCAGGGATCAGGGGCCAACGTCCTGACTTTC	CASSPRQGSGANVLTF
-	15	TRBJ2-2	TRBV30	-	TGTGCCTGGAGTGTAGTCCCTATAAACACCGGGGAGCTGTTTTTT	CAWSVVPINTGELFF
-	12	TRBJ2-7	TRBV28	-	TGTGCCAGCAGTTCTAGGACCTACGAGCAGTACTTC	CASSSRTYEQYF
-	15	TRBJ2-1	TRBV3-1/TRBV3-2	-	TGTGCCAGCAGCCACCGATTGGAAGGGGAAAATGAGCAGTTCTTC	CASSHRLEGENEQFF
many	17	TRBJ2-3	TRBV2	TRBD2	TGTGCCAGCAGTCGCTGGACTAGCGGGACCGACACAGATACGCAGTATTTT	CASSRWTSGTDTDTQYF
-	19	TRBJ2-7	TRBV7-8	TRBD1	TGTGCCAGCAGCTTAGAGCGTTACTCGGGACAGGGGGCGAAATACGAGCAGTACTTC	CASSLERYSGQGAKYEQYF
-	17	TRBJ2-7	TRBV5-1	TRBD1	TGCGCCAGCAGCCTGGCCGTCGGGGGACAGGGGGCTGGCGAGCAGTACTTC	CASSLAVGGQGAGEQYF
once	15	TRBJ2-3	TRBV5-4	-	TGTGCCAGCAGCCCAACGCGGGGAAACACAGATACGCAGTATTTT	CASSPTRGNTDTQYF
-	14	TRBJ2-7	TRBV19	-	TGTGCCACCGGGGGAGACTCCTTCTCCTACGAGCAGTACTTC	CATGGDSFSYEQYF
few	15	TRBJ1-3	TRBV30	TRBD1	TGTGCCTGGAGGAGGGGACAGTCCTCTGGAAACACCATATATTTT	CAWRRGQSSGNTIYF
-	11	TRBJ2-1	TRBV11-2	-	TGTGCCAGCAGCTTACCCCTCGGGGAGTTCTTC	CASSLPLGEFF
-	11	TRBJ1-2	TRBV28	-	TGTGCCAGCAGTTACGAGGGCGGCTACACCTTC	CASSYEGGYTF
-	15	TRBJ1-3	TRBV5-8	-	TGTGCCAGCAGGAATGCGGGAAGCTCTGGAAACACCATATATTTT	CASRNAGSSGNTIYF
-	14	TRBJ2-7	TRBV7-2	-	TGTGCCAGCAGCACAGGTGGTTCGGGCTACGAGCAGTACTTC	CASSTGGSGYEQYF
-	14	TRBJ1-1	TRBV2	-	TGTGCCAGCAGTGGGGGAGGTCCACTCACCGAAGCTTTCTTT	CASSGGGPLTEAFF
-	15	TRBJ1-2	TRBV9	TRBD1	TGTGCCAGCAGAGGTCCCGGGACAGGGACCAGCGGCTACACCTTC	CASRGPGTGTSGYTF
-	14	TRBJ2-2	TRBV2	TRBD2	TGTGCCAGCGAGGGACCGGGGGGGAGCGGGGAGCTGTTTTTT	CASEGPGGSGELFF
-	11	TRBJ2-7	TRBV30	-	TGTGCCTGGAGTGTAGGGGGGGTGCAGTACTTC	CAWSVGGVQYF